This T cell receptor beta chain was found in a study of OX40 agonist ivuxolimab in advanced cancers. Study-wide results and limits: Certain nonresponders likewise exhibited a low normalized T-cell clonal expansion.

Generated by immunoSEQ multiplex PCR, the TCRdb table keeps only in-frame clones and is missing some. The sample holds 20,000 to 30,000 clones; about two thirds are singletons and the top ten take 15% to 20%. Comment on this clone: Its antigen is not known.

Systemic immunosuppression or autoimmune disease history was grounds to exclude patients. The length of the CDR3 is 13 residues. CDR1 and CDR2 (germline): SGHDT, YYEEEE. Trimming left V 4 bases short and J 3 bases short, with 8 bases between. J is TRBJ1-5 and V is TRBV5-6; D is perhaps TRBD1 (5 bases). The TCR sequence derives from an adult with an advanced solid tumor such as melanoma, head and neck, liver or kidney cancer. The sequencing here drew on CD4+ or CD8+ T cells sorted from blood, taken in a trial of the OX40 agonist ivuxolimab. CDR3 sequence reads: CASSAGYNQPQHF. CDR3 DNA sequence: TGTGCCAGCAGCGCAGGGTACAATCAGCCCCAGCATTTT.